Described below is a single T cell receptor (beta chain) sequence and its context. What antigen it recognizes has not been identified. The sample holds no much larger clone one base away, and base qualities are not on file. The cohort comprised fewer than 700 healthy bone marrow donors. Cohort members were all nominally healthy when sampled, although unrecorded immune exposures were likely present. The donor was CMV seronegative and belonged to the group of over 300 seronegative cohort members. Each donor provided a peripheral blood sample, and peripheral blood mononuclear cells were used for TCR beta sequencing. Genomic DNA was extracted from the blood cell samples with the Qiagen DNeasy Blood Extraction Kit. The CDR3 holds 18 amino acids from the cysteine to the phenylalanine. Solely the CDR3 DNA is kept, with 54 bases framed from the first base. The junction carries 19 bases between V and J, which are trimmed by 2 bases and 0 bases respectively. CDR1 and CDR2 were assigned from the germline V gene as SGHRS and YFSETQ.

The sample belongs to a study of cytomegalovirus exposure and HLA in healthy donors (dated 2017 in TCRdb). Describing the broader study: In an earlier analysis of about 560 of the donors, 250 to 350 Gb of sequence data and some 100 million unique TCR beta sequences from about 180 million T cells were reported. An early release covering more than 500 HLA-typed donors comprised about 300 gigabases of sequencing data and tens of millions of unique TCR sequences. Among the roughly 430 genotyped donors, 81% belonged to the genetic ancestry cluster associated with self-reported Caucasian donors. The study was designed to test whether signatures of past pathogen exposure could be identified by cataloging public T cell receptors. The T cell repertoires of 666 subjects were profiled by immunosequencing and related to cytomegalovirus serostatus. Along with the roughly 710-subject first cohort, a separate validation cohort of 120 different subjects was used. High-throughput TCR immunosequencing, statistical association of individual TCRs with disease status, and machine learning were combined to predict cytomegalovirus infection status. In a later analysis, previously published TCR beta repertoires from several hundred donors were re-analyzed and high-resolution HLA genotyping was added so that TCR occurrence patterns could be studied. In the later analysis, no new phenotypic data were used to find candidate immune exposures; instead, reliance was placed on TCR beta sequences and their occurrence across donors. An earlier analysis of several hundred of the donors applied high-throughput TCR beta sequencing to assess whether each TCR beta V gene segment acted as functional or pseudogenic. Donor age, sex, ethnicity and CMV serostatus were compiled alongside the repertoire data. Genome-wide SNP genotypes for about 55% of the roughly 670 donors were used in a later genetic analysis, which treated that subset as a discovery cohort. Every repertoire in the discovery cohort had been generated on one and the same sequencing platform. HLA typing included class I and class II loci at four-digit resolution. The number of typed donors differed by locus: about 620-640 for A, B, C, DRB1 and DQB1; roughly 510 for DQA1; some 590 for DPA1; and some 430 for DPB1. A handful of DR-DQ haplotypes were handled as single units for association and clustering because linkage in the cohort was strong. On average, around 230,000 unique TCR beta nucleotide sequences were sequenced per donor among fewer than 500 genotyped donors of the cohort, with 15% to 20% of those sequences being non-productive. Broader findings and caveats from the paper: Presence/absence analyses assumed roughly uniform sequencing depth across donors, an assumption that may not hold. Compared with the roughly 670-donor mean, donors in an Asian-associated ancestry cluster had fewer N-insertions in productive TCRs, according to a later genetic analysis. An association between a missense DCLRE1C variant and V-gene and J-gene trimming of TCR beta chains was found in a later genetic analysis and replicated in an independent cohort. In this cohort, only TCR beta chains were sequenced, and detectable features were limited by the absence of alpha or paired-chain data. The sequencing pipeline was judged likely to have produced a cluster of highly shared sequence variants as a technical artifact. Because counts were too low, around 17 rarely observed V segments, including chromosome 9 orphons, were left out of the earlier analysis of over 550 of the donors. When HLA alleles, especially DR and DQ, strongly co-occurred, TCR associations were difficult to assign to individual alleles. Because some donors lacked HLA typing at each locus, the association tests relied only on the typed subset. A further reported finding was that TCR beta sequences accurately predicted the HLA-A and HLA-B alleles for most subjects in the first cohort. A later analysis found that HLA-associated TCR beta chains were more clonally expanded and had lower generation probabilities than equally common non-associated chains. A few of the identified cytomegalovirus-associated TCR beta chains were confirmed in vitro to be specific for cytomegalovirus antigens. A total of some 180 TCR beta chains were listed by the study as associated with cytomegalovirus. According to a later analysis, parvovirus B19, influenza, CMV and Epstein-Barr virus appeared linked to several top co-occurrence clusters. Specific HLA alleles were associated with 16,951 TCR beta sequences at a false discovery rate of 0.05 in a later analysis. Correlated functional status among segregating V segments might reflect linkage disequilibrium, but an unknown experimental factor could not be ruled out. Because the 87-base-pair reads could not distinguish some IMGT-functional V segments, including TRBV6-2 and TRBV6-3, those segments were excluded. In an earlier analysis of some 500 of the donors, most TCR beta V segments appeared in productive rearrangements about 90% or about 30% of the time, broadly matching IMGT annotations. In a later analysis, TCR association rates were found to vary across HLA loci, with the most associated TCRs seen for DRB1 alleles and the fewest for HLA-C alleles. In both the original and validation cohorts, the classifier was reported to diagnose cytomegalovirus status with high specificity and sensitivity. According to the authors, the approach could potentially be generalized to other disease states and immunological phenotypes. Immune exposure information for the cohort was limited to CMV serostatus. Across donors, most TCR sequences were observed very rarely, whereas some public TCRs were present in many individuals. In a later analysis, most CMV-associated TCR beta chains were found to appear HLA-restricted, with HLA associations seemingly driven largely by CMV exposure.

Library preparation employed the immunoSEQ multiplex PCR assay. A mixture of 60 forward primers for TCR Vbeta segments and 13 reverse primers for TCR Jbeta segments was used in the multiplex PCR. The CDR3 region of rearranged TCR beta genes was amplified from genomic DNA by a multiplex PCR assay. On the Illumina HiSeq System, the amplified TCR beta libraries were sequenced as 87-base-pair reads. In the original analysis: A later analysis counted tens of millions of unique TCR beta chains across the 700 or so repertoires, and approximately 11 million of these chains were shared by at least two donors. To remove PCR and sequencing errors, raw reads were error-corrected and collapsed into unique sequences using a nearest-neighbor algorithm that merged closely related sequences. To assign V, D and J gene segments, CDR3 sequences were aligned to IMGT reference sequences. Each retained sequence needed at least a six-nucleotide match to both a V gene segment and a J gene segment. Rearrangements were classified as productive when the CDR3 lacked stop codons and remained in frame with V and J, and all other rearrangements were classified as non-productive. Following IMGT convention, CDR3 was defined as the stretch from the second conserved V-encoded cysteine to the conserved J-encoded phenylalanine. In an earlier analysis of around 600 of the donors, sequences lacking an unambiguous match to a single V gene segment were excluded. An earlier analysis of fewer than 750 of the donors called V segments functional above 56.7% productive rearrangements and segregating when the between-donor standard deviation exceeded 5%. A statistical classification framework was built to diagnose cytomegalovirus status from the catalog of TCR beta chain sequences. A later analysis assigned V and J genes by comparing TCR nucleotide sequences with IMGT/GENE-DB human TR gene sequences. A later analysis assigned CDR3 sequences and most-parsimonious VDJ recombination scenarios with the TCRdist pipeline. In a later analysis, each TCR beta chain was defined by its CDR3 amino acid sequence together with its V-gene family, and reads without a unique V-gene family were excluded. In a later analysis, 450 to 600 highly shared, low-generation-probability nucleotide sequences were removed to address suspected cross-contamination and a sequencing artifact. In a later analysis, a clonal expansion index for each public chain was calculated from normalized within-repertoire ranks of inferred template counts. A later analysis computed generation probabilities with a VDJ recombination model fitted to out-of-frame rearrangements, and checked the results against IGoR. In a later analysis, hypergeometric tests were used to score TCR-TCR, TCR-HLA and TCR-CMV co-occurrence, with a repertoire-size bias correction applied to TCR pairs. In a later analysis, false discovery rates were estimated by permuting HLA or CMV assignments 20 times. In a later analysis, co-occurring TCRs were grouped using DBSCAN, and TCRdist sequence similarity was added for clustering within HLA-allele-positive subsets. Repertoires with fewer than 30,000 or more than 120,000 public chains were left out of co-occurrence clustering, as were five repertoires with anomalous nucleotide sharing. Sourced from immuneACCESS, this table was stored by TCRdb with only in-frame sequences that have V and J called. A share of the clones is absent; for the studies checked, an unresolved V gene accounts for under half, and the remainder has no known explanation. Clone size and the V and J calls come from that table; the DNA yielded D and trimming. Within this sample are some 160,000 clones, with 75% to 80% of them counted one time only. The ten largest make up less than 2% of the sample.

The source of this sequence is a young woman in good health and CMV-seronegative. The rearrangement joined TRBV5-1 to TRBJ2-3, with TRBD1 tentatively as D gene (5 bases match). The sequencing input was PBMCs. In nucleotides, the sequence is TGCGCCAGCAGCTTTCAACTCCAGGGTCACTCTAGCACAGATACGCAGTATTTT. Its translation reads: CASSFQLQGHSSTDTQYF.